The 31 T cell receptor beta chains given below trace back to one sample, sequenced in a study of response to subunit inactivated influenza vaccine. MiXCR was run by TCRdb on the RT-PCR reads, yielding one entry per CDR3 protein. Found here are around 170,000 distinct CDR3 sequences, roughly a tenth of them singletons; the top ten hold under 40%. The sequences come from CD8+ T cells sorted from PBMCs, collected around 25 months after vaccination. All receptors derive from a man aged 50-75 years who received an inactivated influenza vaccine.

The V and J genes are TRBV28 and TRBJ2-5, with D uncertain. Trimming pared 5 bases from V and 1 base from J, leaving 11 bases between. Germline V gives CDR1 MDHEN, CDR2 SYDVKM. The CDR3 totals 14 residues. CDR3 sequence reads: CASSLTPSQETQYF. Here the CDR3 DNA reads TGTGCCAGCAGTCTAACACCGTCCCAAGAGACCCAGTACTTC. Variable domain in full (rest from reference TRBV28 and TRBJ2-5): DVKVTQSSRYLVKRTGEKVFLECVQDMDHENMFWYRQDPGLGLRLIYFSYDVKMKEKGDIPEGYSVSREKKERFSLILESASTNQTSMYLCASSLTPSQETQYFGPGTRLLVL.

This clonotype was detected a few times. The J gene is TRBJ1-1, the V gene TRBV29-1; possibly TRBD1 for D (5 bases). CDR1 and CDR2 (germline): SQVTM, ANQGSEA. Between the trimmed V and J ends, which lost 1 base and 0 bases, there was a span of 12 bases. CDR3 length equals 15 residues. This CDR3 is CSVEGDGLLNTEAFF. CDR3 bases: TGCAGCGTTGAAGGGGACGGACTTTTGAACACTGAAGCTTTCTTT.

Only a few counts were recorded for this clonotype. The chain uses TRBV19 and TRBJ2-2; D gene ambiguous. Germline V CDR1 and CDR2: LNHDA, SQIVND (reference sequence). This CDR3 has 13 residues. V was cut by 3 bases and J by 4 bases, with 6 bases left in between. The CDR3 loop reads CASSILSTGELFF. Written as DNA, the CDR3 is TGTGCCAGTAGTATTCTGAGCACCGGGGAGCTGTTTTTT.

The chain is built from TRBV27 and TRBJ1-5; 7 bases are shared with TRBD1. The CDR3 covers 15 residues. The germline gives CDR1 MNHEY, CDR2 SMNVEV (reference sequence). V shed 4 bases and J 4 bases; nucleotides not matched to a gene: 7. The CDR3 region has the DNA TGTGCCAGCAGTTCCGTGGACAGGAGTAATCAGCCCCAGCATTTT. Encoded protein: CASSSVDRSNQPQHF.

This sequence joins TRBV4-1 and TRBJ2-7; 7 nucleotides match TRBD1. The V and J ends lost 2 bases and 2 bases, in that order; junction bases with no gene match: 6. Germline V gene lookup returns CDR1 MGHRA and CDR2 YSYEKL. The CDR3 is 15 amino acids. CDR3 DNA: TGCGCCAGCAGCCAAAGGACAGGTTCCCCCTACGAGCAGTACTTC. Residues: CASSQRTGSPYEQYF.

This clonotype has only a few counts. The chain couples TRBV15 to TRBJ2-1, with 9 bases lining up with TRBD1. The CDR3 covers 17 residues. J gave up 8 bases and V 0 bases, and 11 bases lay outside the gene matches. Germline-derived CDR1 and CDR2 are LNHNV and YYDKDF (reference sequence). CDR3 in amino acids: CATSRESSWDREDEQFF. CDR3 nucleotides: TGTGCCACCAGCAGAGAAAGTTCTTGGGACAGGGAAGATGAGCAGTTCTTC.

This clonotype was counted many times. V is TRBV4-3 and J is TRBJ2-3; no firm D call. CDR1 is LGHNA and CDR2 is YSLEER in the germline V gene. V was trimmed by 3 bases and J by 0 bases, leaving 1 base between them. This CDR3 region has 12 residues. CDR3 in DNA: TGCGCCAGCAGCCAGAGCACAGATACGCAGTATTTT. Translating gives CASSQSTDTQYF.

The sample holds many counts of this clonotype. This rearrangement joins TRBV9 to TRBJ2-1, with 10 positions matching TRBD2. The J segment lost 5 bases and the V segment lost 3 bases, leaving 11 bases of the junction unmatched. CDR3 length: 17 residues. The germline V gene has CDR1 SGDLS and CDR2 YYNGEE. The CDR3 protein is CASSGYLAGGTDNEQFF. The CDR3 coding sequence is TGTGCCAGCAGCGGGTACTTAGCGGGGGGCACCGACAATGAGCAGTTCTTC. Combining the CDR3 with reference TRBV9 and TRBJ2-1 gives the whole variable domain DSGVTQTPKHLITATGQRVTLRCSPRSGDLSVYWYQQSLDQGLQFLIQYYNGEERAKGNILERFSAQQFPDLHSELNLSSLELGDSALYFCASSGYLAGGTDNEQFFGPGTRLTVL.

This clonotype was picked up a small number of times. This chain uses TRBV7-3 with TRBJ2-1; D gene ambiguous. CDR3 length equals 15 residues. Trimming pared 5 bases from V and 7 bases from J, leaving 18 bases between. The germline gives CDR1 SGHTA, CDR2 FQGTGA. The CDR3 here is CASSPRAWELNEQFF. CDR3 coding DNA: TGTGCCAGCAGCCCCCGGGCCTGGGAATTGAATGAGCAGTTCTTC.

This clonotype was counted a few times. One end of the junction does not line up with germline, which may come from a read error. The rearrangement uses TRBV7-8 and TRBJ1-2, with D tentatively TRBD1 (5 bases). The germline V gene has CDR1 SGHVS and CDR2 FQNEAQ. The CDR3 is 11 residues long. In DNA form, the CDR3 reads TGCGCAGTACAGGAGAAGGGTGGCTACACCTTC. It codes for CAVQEKGGYTF.

V usage is TRBV6-1 and J usage is TRBJ2-1; D is possibly TRBD1 (5 bases). CDR1 MNHNS and CDR2 SASEGT come from the germline V gene. Between the trimmed V and J ends, which lost 3 bases and 0 bases, there was a span of 9 bases. The CDR3 consists of 15 residues. The CDR3 sequence is CASSDQGSSYNEQFF. The CDR3 DNA is TGTGCCAGCAGTGACCAGGGTAGCTCCTACAATGAGCAGTTCTTC.

V and J are TRBV6-5 and TRBJ2-7, with D perhaps TRBD1 (6 bases). The CDR3 has 14 amino acids. Germline CDR1 reads MNHEY; CDR2 reads SVGAGI. Trimming removed 0 bases from V and 2 bases from J, with 8 bases in between. Here the CDR3 reads CASSYSGAAYEQYF. The CDR3, as DNA: TGTGCCAGCAGTTACTCGGGGGCTGCCTACGAGCAGTACTTC.

The sample holds many counts of this clonotype. J is TRBJ1-2 and V is TRBV9, with D unresolved. The CDR3 loop spans 15 amino acids. Trimming removed 0 bases from V and 4 bases from J, with 13 bases in between. Germline loops: CDR1 SGDLS, CDR2 YYNGEE. The CDR3 spells CASSVGGWGSYGYTF. The DNA of the CDR3 is TGTGCCAGCAGCGTAGGTGGCTGGGGAAGCTATGGCTACACCTTC.

This clonotype was picked up a small number of times. The chain uses TRBV7-9 and TRBJ1-5, with D maybe TRBD1 (5 bases). The germline V gene has CDR1 SEHNR and CDR2 FQNEAQ (reference sequence). Trimming took 2 bases from V and 6 from J, leaving 11 bases between them. This CDR3 contains 14 residues. CDR3 in amino acids: CASSLKGEGQPQHF. DNA for the CDR3: TGTGCCAGCAGCTTAAAAGGGGAAGGTCAGCCCCAGCATTTT. The complete variable domain, with remaining parts taken from reference TRBV7-9 and TRBJ1-5, reads DTGVSQNPRHKITKRGQNVTFRCDPISEHNRLYWYRQTLGQGPEFLTYFQNEAQLEKSRLLSDRFSAERPKGSFSTLEIQRTEQGDSAMYLCASSLKGEGQPQHFGDGTRLSIL.

Concerning this clonotype itself: This may stem from a read error, because a much larger clone lies one nucleotide away. The CDR3, as DNA: TGTGCCAGCAGTTACGTGGCGGGGTGGCCTAAAGATACGCAGTATTTT. Translating gives CASSYVAGWPKDTQYF. The chain is built from TRBV6-5 and TRBJ2-3; a weak D match, TRBD2 (6 bases). Trimming stripped 2 bases from V and 5 bases from J, with 17 bases between. CDR1 is MNHEY and CDR2 is SVGAGI in the germline V gene. The CDR3 is 16 amino acids.

The J gene is TRBJ2-1, the V gene TRBV7-2; possibly TRBD1 or TRBD2 for D (6 bases each). The CDR3 has 17 amino acids. CDR1 is SGHTA and CDR2 is FQGNSA in the germline V gene. The ends were cut back, 7 bases at V and 6 bases at J, with 25 bases in the middle. CDR3 DNA sequence: TGTGCCAGCACCTCAATTAGCTGGGGGGCCGGTATCAATGAGCAGTTCTTC. Its protein product is CASTSISWGAGINEQFF.

This clonotype was seen repeatedly, ten times or more. This chain connects TRBV6-1 to TRBJ2-7; 7 positions match TRBD1. The germline CDR1 and CDR2 sequences are MNHNS and SASEGT. V shed 6 bases, J shed 3 bases, and the junction held 8 bases outside the gene matches. The length of the CDR3 is 14 residues. Here the CDR3 reads CASRHRGGFYEQYF. Written as DNA, the CDR3 is TGTGCCAGCAGGCACAGGGGTGGTTTCTACGAGCAGTACTTC.

The V and J genes are TRBV4-1 and TRBJ2-2, with D perhaps TRBD2 (6 bases). The germline V gene has CDR1 MGHRA and CDR2 YSYEKL. V was trimmed by 4 bases and J by 3 bases, leaving 12 bases between them. The CDR3 contains 15 residues. CDR3 sequence (DNA): TGCGCCAGCAGCCGGCAGGGACTGTACACCGGGGAGCTGTTTTTT. Its protein is CASSRQGLYTGELFF.

CDR3 sequence: CASSLVGTAGYEQYF. The CDR3 DNA reads as TGTGCCAGCAGCTTAGTGGGGACGGCGGGCTACGAGCAGTACTTC. V usage is TRBV11-2 and J usage is TRBJ2-7, with D possibly called TRBD1 or TRBD2 (5 bases each). The CDR3 has 15 amino acids. Germline V gene lookup returns CDR1 SGHAT and CDR2 FQNNGV. Trimming removed 1 base from V and 3 bases from J, with 13 bases in between. Drawing the rest from reference TRBV11-2 and TRBJ2-7, the complete variable domain is EAGVAQSPRYKIIEKRQSVAFWCNPISGHATLYWYQQILGQGPKLLIQFQNNGVVDDSQLPKDRFSAERLKGVDSTLKIQPAKLEDSAVYLCASSLVGTAGYEQYFGPGTRLTVT.

V gene TRBV20-1 combines with J gene TRBJ2-1, with D possibly matching TRBD2 (5 bases). Trimming took 0 bases from V and 6 from J, leaving 12 bases between them. This CDR3 spans 14 amino acids. CDR1 DFQATT and CDR2 SNEGSKA come from the germline V gene (reference sequence). The CDR3 coding sequence is TGCAGTGCTAGAGATCGTGAGCGGCCCAATGAGCAGTTCTTC. Translated, it gives CSARDRERPNEQFF.

V and J are TRBV7-9 and TRBJ2-3; D uncertain. The V end lost 7 bases, the J end lost 3 bases, and 5 bases lay between the germline ends. Germline V CDR1 and CDR2: SEHNR, FQNEAQ (reference sequence). CDR3 size: 11 residues. The CDR3 here is CASTETDTQYF. The CDR3 region has the DNA TGTGCCAGCACCGAAACAGATACGCAGTATTTT. Supplemented by reference TRBV7-9 and TRBJ2-3, the full variable domain reads DTGVSQNPRHKITKRGQNVTFRCDPISEHNRLYWYRQTLGQGPEFLTYFQNEAQLEKSRLLSDRFSAERPKGSFSTLEIQRTEQGDSAMYLCASTETDTQYFGPGTRLTVL.

In the case of this clonotype: Relative to the germline gene, one junction end is altered; a read error may explain this. The chain recombines TRBV6-1 with TRBJ1-1, with a possible D match to TRBD1 (6 bases). CDR1 is MNHNS and CDR2 is SASEGT in the germline V gene. The CDR3 spans 14 residues. CDR3 bases: TGTGCCAGCAGTCCGACAGGTTGGGTCTCTGAAGCTGTCTTT. The encoded protein is CASSPTGWVSEAVF.

The chain has TRBV6-1 and TRBJ2-2; D might be TRBD1 or TRBD2, each matching 5 bases. The ends were cut back, 3 bases at V and 3 bases at J, with 11 bases in the middle. Germline CDR1 reads MNHNS; CDR2 reads SASEGT. This CDR3 region has 15 residues. CDR3 in amino acids: CASSDMGVDTGELFF. CDR3 nucleotides: TGTGCCAGCAGTGACATGGGGGTTGACACCGGGGAGCTGTTTTTT.

The chain is built from TRBV24-1 and TRBJ2-1; no firm D call. The CDR3 has 15 residues. Germline V gene data show CDR1 as KGHDR and CDR2 as SFDVKD. Between the trimmed V and J ends, which lost 4 bases and 4 bases, there was a span of 13 bases. The DNA for the CDR3 is TGTGCCACCAGTGACCCTATCTGGGGTTACAATGAGCAGTTCTTC. Protein: CATSDPIWGYNEQFF.

This clonotype was seen a handful of times. The chain recombines TRBV12-3 or TRBV12-4 with TRBJ1-2; tentative D call: TRBD1 (5 bases). The V and J ends lost 9 bases and 0 bases respectively, with 20 bases between them. The CDR3 runs 16 residues. This chain's CDR3 is CASDFEGKGANYGYTF. CDR3 sequence (DNA): TGTGCCAGTGATTTCGAGGGGAAAGGGGCTAACTATGGCTACACCTTC.

This clonotype was seen a few times. The chain recombines TRBV27 with TRBJ2-7, with D perhaps TRBD1 or TRBD2 (5 bases each). The CDR3 length is 16 residues. The ends were cut back, 2 bases at V and 5 bases at J, with 19 bases in the middle. Looked up from germline, CDR1 is MNHEY and CDR2 is SMNVEV (reference sequence). The CDR3 here is CASSLLVGEGRHEQYF. CDR3 nucleotides: TGTGCCAGCAGTTTACTGGTGGGGGAAGGACGCCACGAGCAGTACTTC.

This rearrangement joins TRBV9 to TRBJ2-7; D ambiguous. CDR1 SGDLS and CDR2 YYNGEE come from the germline V gene. CDR3 length: 14 residues. The germline V and J ends were trimmed by 0 bases and 1 base, with 8 bases remaining between them. CDR3 bases: TGTGCCAGCAGCGTAGCCACCGGGTCCTACGAGCAGTACTTC. It translates to CASSVATGSYEQYF. The entire variable domain, with the rest obtained from reference TRBV9 and TRBJ2-7, is as follows: DSGVTQTPKHLITATGQRVTLRCSPRSGDLSVYWYQQSLDQGLQFLIQYYNGEERAKGNILERFSAQQFPDLHSELNLSSLELGDSALYFCASSVATGSYEQYFGPGTRLTVT.

This clonotype came up a few times. The chain recombines TRBV24-1 with TRBJ2-1; 8 nucleotides match TRBD1. Germline CDR1 and CDR2: KGHDR and SFDVKD. V gave up 6 bases and J gave up 8 bases; unmatched junction bases: 11. CDR3 length: 15 amino acids. The DNA for the CDR3 is TGTGCCACCAGTTACTTACAGGGGGATCGCGATGAGCAGTTCTTC. Its translation: CATSYLQGDRDEQFF.

There are a few counts of this clonotype. This chain links TRBV28 with TRBJ2-1, with TRBD2 matching over 10 bases. The CDR3 sequence is 16 residues long. Germline-derived CDR1 and CDR2 are MDHEN and SYDVKM. Trimming cost V 3 bases and J 5 bases; bases outside gene matches: 7. This chain's CDR3 is CASSFLLAGVHNEQFF. The CDR3 DNA follows: TGTGCCAGCAGTTTCCTCCTAGCGGGGGTTCACAATGAGCAGTTCTTC.

The table lists this clonotype with a few counts. The chain is built from TRBV4-3 and TRBJ2-1, with TRBD2 identical over 7 bases. Trimming at V came to 0 bases and at J to 0 bases, leaving 8 bases not matched to a gene. This CDR3 is built from 18 residues. CDR1 LGHNA and CDR2 YSLEER come from the germline V gene. CDR3 nucleotides: TGCGCCAGCAGCCAAGATCTACTAGCGTGGAGCTCCTACAATGAGCAGTTCTTC. Its protein product is CASSQDLLAWSSYNEQFF.

This clonotype has a handful of counts. The gene calls are TRBV4-3 and TRBJ2-5, with 8 bases matching TRBD2. Trimming removed 0 bases from V and 0 bases from J; junction bases left unmatched: 6. From germline, CDR1 is LGHNA and CDR2 YSLEER. The CDR3 runs to 17 residues. Here the CDR3 reads CASSQDPGGGYQETQYF. The CDR3 coding sequence is TGCGCCAGCAGCCAAGATCCGGGAGGGGGGTACCAAGAGACCCAGTACTTC.